This TCR beta chain came from a study of identifying expanded T cells in peripheral blood. Study-level points and caveats: Variance in clone template counts between two-week samples significantly increased with total template count across all healthy donors. Over about two and four weeks, about 15 and 19 clones changed, versus roughly 1.1 between replicates.

With 6 bases clipped from V and 5 bases from J, the junction kept 9 bases outside the gene matches. The CDR3 totals 14 residues. Germline V gene data show CDR1 as MDHEN and CDR2 as SYDVKM. The method was immunoSEQ multiplex PCR; TCRdb's version includes in-frame clones alone and lacks a portion of them. Among tens of thousands of clones listed, around 90% were seen once. Comments on this clone: What it recognizes is unknown.

This chain uses TRBV28 with TRBJ1-2, with 7 nucleotides matching TRBD1. The sequence was obtained from a person aged 18 to 75 in good health. The sequencing input was blood. This chain's CDR3 is CASRPQGSSYGYTF. The CDR3 DNA reads TGTGCCAGCAGGCCACAGGGGAGCTCGTATGGCTACACCTTC.